One sample yielded the 6 T cell receptor beta chains listed below, sequenced in a study of cytomegalovirus exposure and HLA in healthy donors. Use of 60 Vbeta and 13 Jbeta primers characterized the PCR. Sequenced by immunoSEQ multiplex PCR; TCRdb stores in-frame clones only, minus some. Of 100,000 to 150,000 clones listed, approximately 78% are singletons. Sequences were obtained from PBMCs. The receptors were gathered from a female donor in good health and CMV-seronegative.

The V and J genes are TRBV7-2 and TRBJ1-6; D is unresolved. CDR1 SGHTA and CDR2 FQGNSA come from the germline V gene. This CDR3 contains 13 residues. V dropped 5 bases and J dropped 8 bases, with 10 bases sitting between them. In DNA form, the CDR3 reads TGTGCCAGCAGCCTCGGACTGGATTCACCCCTCCACTTT. Protein: CASSLGLDSPLHF.

The V call is TRBV9, the J call TRBJ2-3, with 8 positions matching TRBD2. CDR3 length: 18 amino acids. In germline, CDR1 is SGDLS, CDR2 YYNGEE. Losses at the gene ends were 0 bases for V and 4 bases for J; bases not matched to a gene: 13. The CDR3 loop reads CASSVDGRSGSLADTQYF. CDR3 DNA: TGTGCCAGCAGCGTAGATGGCAGAAGCGGGAGCCTCGCAGATACGCAGTATTTT. Complete variable domain (other parts from reference TRBV9 and TRBJ2-3): DSGVTQTPKHLITATGQRVTLRCSPRSGDLSVYWYQQSLDQGLQFLIQYYNGEERAKGNILERFSAQQFPDLHSELNLSSLELGDSALYFCASSVDGRSGSLADTQYFGPGTRLTVL.

This rearrangement joins TRBV7-2 to TRBJ1-1, with TRBD1 matching 7 bases. The CDR3 is made up of 15 amino acids. V lost 3 bases and J lost 2; bases outside the gene matches: 6. Per germline, CDR1 SGHTA and CDR2 FQGNSA. The CDR3 region is CASSLTRDRNTEAFF. CDR3 DNA sequence: TGTGCCAGCAGCTTGACCCGGGACAGAAACACTGAAGCTTTCTTT.

This clone was detected a few times. This rearrangement joins TRBV19 to TRBJ2-4; 12 nucleotides agree with TRBD2. CDR1 and CDR2 from the germline V gene are LNHDA and SQIVND (reference sequence). With 1 base clipped from V and 1 base from J, the junction kept 8 bases outside the gene matches. The CDR3 loop spans 19 amino acids. The CDR3 is CASSIGLAGAVRAKNIQYF. The CDR3 region has the DNA TGTGCCAGTAGTATAGGACTAGCGGGAGCCGTGAGGGCCAAAAACATTCAGTACTTC.

The genes are TRBV4-2 and TRBJ2-7; TRBD2 matches at 7 bases. This CDR3 comprises 17 residues. Per the germline V gene, CDR1 is LGHNA and CDR2 is YNFKEQ. Trimming cost V 1 base and J 1 base; bases outside gene matches: 10. The CDR3 coding sequence is TGTGCCAGCAGCCAAGGGGCCGGGGCGGGAGTATCCTACGAGCAGTACTTC. Translation gives CASSQGAGAGVSYEQYF.

J is TRBJ1-1 and V is TRBV30; D is perhaps TRBD1 (6 bases). The CDR3 has 14 residues. Trimming removed 6 bases at V and 2 bases at J, with 16 bases between. Germline loops: CDR1 GTSNPN, CDR2 SVGIG (reference sequence). The CDR3 protein is CACSTLTGNTEAFF. The CDR3 DNA follows: TGTGCCTGCTCGACCTTGACAGGTAACACTGAAGCTTTCTTT.